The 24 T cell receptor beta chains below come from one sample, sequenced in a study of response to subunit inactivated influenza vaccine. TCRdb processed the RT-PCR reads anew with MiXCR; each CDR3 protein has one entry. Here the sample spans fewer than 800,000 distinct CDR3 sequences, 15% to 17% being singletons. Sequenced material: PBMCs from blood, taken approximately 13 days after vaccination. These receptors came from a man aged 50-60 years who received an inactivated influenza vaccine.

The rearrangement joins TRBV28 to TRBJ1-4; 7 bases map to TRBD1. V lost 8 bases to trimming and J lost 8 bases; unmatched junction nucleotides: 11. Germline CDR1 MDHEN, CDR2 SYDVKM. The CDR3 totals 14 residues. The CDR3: CASQITGVSEKLFF. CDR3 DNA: TGTGCCAGCCAAATTACAGGGGTATCCGAAAAACTGTTTTTT. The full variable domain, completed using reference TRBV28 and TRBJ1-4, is DVKVTQSSRYLVKRTGEKVFLECVQDMDHENMFWYRQDPGLGLRLIYFSYDVKMKEKGDIPEGYSVSREKKERFSLILESASTNQTSMYLCASQITGVSEKLFFGSGTQLSVL.

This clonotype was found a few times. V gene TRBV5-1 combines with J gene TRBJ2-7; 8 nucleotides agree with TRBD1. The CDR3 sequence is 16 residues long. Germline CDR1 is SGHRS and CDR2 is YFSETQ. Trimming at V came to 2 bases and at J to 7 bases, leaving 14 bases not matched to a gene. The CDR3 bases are TGCGCCAGCAGCTTTTCACAGGGGGATATACTTTGGGAGCAGTACTTC. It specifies CASSFSQGDILWEQYF.

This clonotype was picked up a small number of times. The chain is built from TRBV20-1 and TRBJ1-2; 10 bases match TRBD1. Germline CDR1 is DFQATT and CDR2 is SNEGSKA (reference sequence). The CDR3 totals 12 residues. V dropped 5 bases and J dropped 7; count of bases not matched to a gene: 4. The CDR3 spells CSAGDRGLGYTF. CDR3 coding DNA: TGCAGTGCTGGGGACAGGGGCCTTGGCTACACCTTC.

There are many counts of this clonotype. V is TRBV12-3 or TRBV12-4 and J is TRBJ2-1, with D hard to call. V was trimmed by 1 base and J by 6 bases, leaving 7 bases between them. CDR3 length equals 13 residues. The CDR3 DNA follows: TGTGCCAGCAGTTTAGACCACGGCAATGAGCAGTTCTTC. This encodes CASSLDHGNEQFF.

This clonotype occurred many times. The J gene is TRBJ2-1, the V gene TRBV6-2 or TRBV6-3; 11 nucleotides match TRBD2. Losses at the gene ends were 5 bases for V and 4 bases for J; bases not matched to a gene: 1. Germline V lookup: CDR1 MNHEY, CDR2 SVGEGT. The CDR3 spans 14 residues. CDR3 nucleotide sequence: TGTGCCAGCAGTGGACTAGCGGGTTACAATGAGCAGTTCTTC. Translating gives CASSGLAGYNEQFF.

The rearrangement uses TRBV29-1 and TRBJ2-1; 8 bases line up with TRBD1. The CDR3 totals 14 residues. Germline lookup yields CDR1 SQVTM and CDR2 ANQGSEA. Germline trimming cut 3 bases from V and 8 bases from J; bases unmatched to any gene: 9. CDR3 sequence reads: CSVDMLQGAYEQFF. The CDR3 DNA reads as TGCAGCGTTGACATGCTTCAGGGGGCCTATGAGCAGTTCTTC.

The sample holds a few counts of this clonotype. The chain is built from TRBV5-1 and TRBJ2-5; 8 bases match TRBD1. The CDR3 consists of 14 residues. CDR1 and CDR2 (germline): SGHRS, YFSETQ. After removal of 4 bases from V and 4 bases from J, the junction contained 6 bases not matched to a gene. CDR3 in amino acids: CASSPGGLGETQYF. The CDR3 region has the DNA TGCGCCAGCAGCCCAGGGGGCCTCGGAGAGACCCAGTACTTC.

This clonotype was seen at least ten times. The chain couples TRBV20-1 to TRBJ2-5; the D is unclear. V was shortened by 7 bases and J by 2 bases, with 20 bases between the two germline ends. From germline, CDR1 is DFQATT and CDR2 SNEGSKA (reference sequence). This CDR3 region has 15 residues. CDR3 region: CSVPPGYGVQETQYF. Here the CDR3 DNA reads TGCAGTGTACCCCCCGGATACGGCGTTCAAGAGACCCAGTACTTC.

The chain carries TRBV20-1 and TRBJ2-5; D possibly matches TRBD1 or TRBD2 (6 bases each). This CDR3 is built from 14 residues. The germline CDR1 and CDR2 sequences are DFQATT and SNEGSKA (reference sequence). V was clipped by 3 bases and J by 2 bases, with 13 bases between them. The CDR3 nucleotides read TGCAGTGCTAGTTCCGGGGGCCTTCAAGAGACCCAGTACTTC. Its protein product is CSASSGGLQETQYF.

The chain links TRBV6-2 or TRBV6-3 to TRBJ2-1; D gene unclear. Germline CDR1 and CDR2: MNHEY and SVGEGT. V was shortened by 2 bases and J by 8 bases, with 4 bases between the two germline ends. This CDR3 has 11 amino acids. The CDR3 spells CASSYKYEQFF. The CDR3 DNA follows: TGTGCCAGCAGTTACAAGTATGAGCAGTTCTTC.

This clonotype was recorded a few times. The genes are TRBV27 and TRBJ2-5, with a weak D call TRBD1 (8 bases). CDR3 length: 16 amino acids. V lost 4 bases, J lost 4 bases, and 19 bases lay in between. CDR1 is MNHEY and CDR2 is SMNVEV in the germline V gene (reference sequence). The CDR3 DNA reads TGTGCCAGCAGTTCCCTCATACAGGGGGGGGGAGAGACCCAGTACTTC. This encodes CASSSLIQGGGETQYF.

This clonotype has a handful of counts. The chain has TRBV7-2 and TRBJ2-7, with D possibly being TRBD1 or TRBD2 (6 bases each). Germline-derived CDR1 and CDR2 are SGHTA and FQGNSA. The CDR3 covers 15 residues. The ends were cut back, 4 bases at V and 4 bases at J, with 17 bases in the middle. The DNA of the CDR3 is TGTGCCAGCAGCTCCACGGCAGGAGGGGGTTACGAGCAGTACTTC. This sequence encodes CASSSTAGGGYEQYF.

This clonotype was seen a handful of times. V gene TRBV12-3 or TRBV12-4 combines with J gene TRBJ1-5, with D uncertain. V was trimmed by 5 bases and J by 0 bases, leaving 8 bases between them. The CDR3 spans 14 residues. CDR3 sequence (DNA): TGTGCCAGCAGTCTGCAGGTTAGCAATCAGCCCCAGCATTTT. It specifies CASSLQVSNQPQHF.

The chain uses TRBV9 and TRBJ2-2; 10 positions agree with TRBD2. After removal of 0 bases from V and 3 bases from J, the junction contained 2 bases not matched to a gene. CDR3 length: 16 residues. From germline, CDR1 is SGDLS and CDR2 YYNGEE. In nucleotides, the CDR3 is TGTGCCAGCAGCGTAGAAGCGGGAGGGGACACCGGGGAGCTGTTTTTT. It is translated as CASSVEAGGDTGELFF.

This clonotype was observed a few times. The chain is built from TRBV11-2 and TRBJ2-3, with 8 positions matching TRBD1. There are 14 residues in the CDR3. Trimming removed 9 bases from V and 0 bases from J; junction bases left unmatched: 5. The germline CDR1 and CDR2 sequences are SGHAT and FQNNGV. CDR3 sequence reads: CASHRGISTDTQYF. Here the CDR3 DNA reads TGTGCCAGTCACAGGGGGATAAGCACAGATACGCAGTATTTT.

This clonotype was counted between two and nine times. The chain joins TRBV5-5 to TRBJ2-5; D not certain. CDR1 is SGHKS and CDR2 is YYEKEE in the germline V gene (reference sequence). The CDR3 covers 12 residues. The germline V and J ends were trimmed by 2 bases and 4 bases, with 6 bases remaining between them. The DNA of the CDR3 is TGTGCCAGCAGCTTTCGGGTAGAGACCCAGTACTTC. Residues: CASSFRVETQYF.

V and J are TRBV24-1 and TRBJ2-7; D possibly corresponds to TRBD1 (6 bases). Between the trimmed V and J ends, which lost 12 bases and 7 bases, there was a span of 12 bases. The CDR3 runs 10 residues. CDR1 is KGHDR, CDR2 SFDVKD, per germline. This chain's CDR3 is CAPPRGEQYF. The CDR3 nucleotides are TGTGCCCCCCCGAGGGGGGAGCAGTACTTC.

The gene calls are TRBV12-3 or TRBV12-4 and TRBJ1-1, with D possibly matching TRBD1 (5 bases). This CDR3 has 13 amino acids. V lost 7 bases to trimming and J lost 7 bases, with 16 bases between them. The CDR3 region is CASTPLWGSEAFF. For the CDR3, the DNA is TGTGCCAGCACTCCTTTATGGGGGAGTGAAGCTTTCTTT.

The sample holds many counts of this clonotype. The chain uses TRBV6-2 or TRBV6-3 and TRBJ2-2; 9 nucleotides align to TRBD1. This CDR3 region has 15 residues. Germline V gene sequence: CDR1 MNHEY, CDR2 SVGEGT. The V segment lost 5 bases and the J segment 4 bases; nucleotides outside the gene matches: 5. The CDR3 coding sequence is TGTGCCAGCAGTCCACCGGGACAGGGCACCGGGGAGCTGTTTTTT. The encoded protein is CASSPPGQGTGELFF.

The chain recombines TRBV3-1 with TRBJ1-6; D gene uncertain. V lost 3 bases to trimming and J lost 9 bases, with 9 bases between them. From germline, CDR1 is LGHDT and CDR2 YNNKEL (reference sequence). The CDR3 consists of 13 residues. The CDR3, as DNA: TGTGCCAGCAGCCAGGTGAAGACTTCACCCCTCCACTTT. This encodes CASSQVKTSPLHF.

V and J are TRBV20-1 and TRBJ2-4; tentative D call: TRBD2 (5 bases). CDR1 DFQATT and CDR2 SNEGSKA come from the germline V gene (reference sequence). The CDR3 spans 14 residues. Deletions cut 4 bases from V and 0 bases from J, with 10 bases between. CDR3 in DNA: TGCAGTGCTACGCCCAGCGGAGCCAAAAACATTCAGTACTTC. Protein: CSATPSGAKNIQYF.

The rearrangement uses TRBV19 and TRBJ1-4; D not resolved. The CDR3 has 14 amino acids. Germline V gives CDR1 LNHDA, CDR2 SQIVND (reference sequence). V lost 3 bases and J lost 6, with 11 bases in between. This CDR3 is CASSIRELDEKLFF. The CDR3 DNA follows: TGTGCCAGTAGTATTCGTGAATTGGATGAAAAACTGTTTTTT.

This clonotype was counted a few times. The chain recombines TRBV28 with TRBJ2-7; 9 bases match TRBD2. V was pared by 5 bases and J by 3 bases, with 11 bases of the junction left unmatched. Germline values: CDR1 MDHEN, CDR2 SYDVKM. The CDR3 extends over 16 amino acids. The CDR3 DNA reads TGTGCCAGCAGTCACAACAGCGGGGGGATCCACTACGAGCAGTACTTC. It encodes CASSHNSGGIHYEQYF.

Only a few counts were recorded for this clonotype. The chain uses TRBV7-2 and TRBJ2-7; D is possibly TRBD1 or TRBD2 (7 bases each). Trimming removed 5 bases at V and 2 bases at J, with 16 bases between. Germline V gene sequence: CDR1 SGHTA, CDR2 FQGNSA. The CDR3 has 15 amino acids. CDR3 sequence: CASSPRGGGAYEQYF. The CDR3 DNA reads TGTGCCAGCAGCCCGAGGGGAGGGGGCGCCTACGAGCAGTACTTC.